Listed below are T cell receptor beta chains from one sample, sequenced in a study of cytomegalovirus exposure and HLA in healthy donors. Profiled with immunoSEQ multiplex PCR; TCRdb holds only in-frame clones, not every one. The data hold 85,000 to 100,000 clones, with 75% to 85% observed a single time. Input material: PBMCs. These receptors were collected from a woman aged 40 to 50 in good health and CMV-seronegative. Each CDR3 is given with its conserved first and last residue. D genes are given only for firm matches. Size is omitted from some rows. Given values are once, few, many or a class for expanded clones.

D: TRBD1; J: TRBJ2-1; V: TRBV30; size: -; CDR3: CAWRGGQVILF; DNA: TGTGCCTGGAGAGGGGGACAGGTAATCCTCTTC
D: -; J: TRBJ1-1; V: TRBV5-1; size: few; CDR3: CASSLEGRGEAEAFF; DNA: TGCGCCAGCAGCCTGGAGGGGCGGGGTGAGGCTGAAGCTTTCTTT
D: -; J: TRBJ2-5; V: TRBV4-1; size: once; CDR3: CASSQGDFQETQYF; DNA: TGCGCCAGCAGCCAGGGGGACTTCCAAGAGACCCAGTACTTC
D: TRBD1; J: TRBJ2-1; V: TRBV4-3; size: -; CDR3: CASSQVPGQGTYNEQFF; DNA: TGCGCCAGCAGCCAAGTACCGGGACAGGGGACCTACAATGAGCAGTTCTTC
D: TRBD1; J: TRBJ1-2; V: TRBV2; size: -; CDR3: CASSESRDRGNGYTF; DNA: TGTGCCAGCAGTGAGAGCCGGGACAGGGGGAATGGCTACACCTTC
D: TRBD2; J: TRBJ2-1; V: TRBV10-2; size: -; CDR3: CASSPTSDEQFF; DNA: TGCGCCAGCAGCCCCACTAGCGATGAGCAGTTCTTC
D: -; J: TRBJ2-1; V: TRBV30; size: -; CDR3: CAHGLDYNEQFF; DNA: TGTGCCCACGGACTGGATTACAATGAGCAGTTCTTC
D: -; J: TRBJ2-7; V: TRBV7-2; size: -; CDR3: CASSPGHRYEQYF; DNA: TGTGCCAGCAGCCCGGGACACCGCTACGAGCAGTACTTC
D: TRBD2; J: TRBJ2-3; V: TRBV4-2; size: -; CDR3: CASSQETSGGGTQYF; DNA: TGTGCCAGCAGCCAAGAGACTAGCGGGGGGGGAACGCAGTATTTT
D: -; J: TRBJ2-7; V: TRBV5-8; size: -; CDR3: CASSSPDVSGEQYF; DNA: TGTGCCAGCAGCTCACCGGACGTCTCGGGGGAGCAGTACTTC
D: TRBD2; J: TRBJ2-7; V: TRBV29-1; size: -; CDR3: CSVNLAGVNYEQYF; DNA: TGCAGCGTAAACCTAGCGGGGGTAAACTACGAGCAGTACTTC
D: -; J: TRBJ1-1; V: TRBV21-1; size: -; CDR3: CASSKNGGNTEAFF; DNA: TGTGCCAGCAGCAAAAATGGCGGTAACACTGAAGCTTTCTTT
D: -; J: TRBJ1-5; V: TRBV10-3; size: few; CDR3: CAISESGGNQPQHF; DNA: TGTGCCATCAGTGAGTCGGGGGGTAATCAGCCCCAGCATTTT
D: TRBD1; J: TRBJ1-3; V: TRBV7-9; size: -; CDR3: CASSQGGQLGNTIYF; DNA: TGTGCCAGCAGCCAGGGGGGCCAGCTGGGAAACACCATATATTTT
D: TRBD1; J: TRBJ1-2; V: TRBV7-9; size: -; CDR3: CASSTNRGRGANYGYTF; DNA: TGTGCCAGCAGCACGAACAGGGGGCGAGGAGCTAACTATGGCTACACCTTC
D: TRBD1; J: TRBJ2-7; V: TRBV11-3; size: -; CDR3: CASSSRTGGYEQYF; DNA: TGTGCCAGCAGCTCAAGGACAGGGGGCTACGAGCAGTACTTC
D: -; J: TRBJ1-2; V: TRBV5-6; size: -; CDR3: CASSPDKPNYGYTF; DNA: TGTGCCAGCAGCCCGGACAAGCCAAACTATGGCTACACCTTC
D: TRBD1; J: TRBJ1-6; V: TRBV6-1; size: once; CDR3: CASATGSYNSPLHF; DNA: TGTGCCAGCGCGACAGGGTCGTATAATTCACCCCTCCACTTT
D: -; J: TRBJ2-5; V: TRBV18; size: -; CDR3: CASSGQTGETQYF; DNA: TGTGCCAGCTCCGGACAGACGGGAGAGACCCAGTACTTC
D: -; J: TRBJ2-1; V: TRBV6-1; size: -; CDR3: CASSEQDWYEQFF; DNA: TGTGCCAGCAGTGAACAGGATTGGTATGAGCAGTTCTTC
D: -; J: TRBJ1-4; V: TRBV5-6; size: many; CDR3: CASSLWVTGLGEKLFF; DNA: TGTGCCAGCAGCTTGTGGGTTACAGGTCTCGGTGAAAAACTGTTTTTT
D: TRBD2; J: TRBJ2-1; V: TRBV5-1; size: -; CDR3: CASSPRTSGGEIYNEQFF; DNA: TGCGCCAGCAGCCCACGGACTAGCGGGGGCGAAATCTACAATGAGCAGTTCTTC
D: -; J: TRBJ1-6; V: TRBV27; size: -; CDR3: CASRFDRSSYNSPLHF; DNA: TGTGCCAGCAGGTTCGACAGGAGCTCCTATAATTCACCCCTCCACTTT
D: -; J: TRBJ2-7; V: TRBV9; size: -; CDR3: CASSVEQGISYEQYF; DNA: TGTGCCAGCAGCGTAGAACAGGGAATCTCCTACGAGCAGTACTTC
D: -; J: TRBJ1-3; V: TRBV7-2; size: few; CDR3: CASSLDPSYGNTIYF; DNA: TGTGCCAGCAGCTTAGATCCAAGCTATGGAAACACCATATATTTT
D: TRBD1; J: TRBJ1-1; V: TRBV5-1; size: -; CDR3: CASSFGRPGQGGYTEAFF; DNA: TGCGCCAGCAGCTTTGGACGTCCGGGACAGGGGGGTTACACTGAAGCTTTCTTT
D: -; J: TRBJ1-2; V: TRBV6-6; size: -; CDR3: CASSSNPDTDYGYTF; DNA: TGTGCCAGCAGTTCCAATCCGGACACCGACTATGGCTACACCTTC
D: -; J: TRBJ1-1; V: TRBV12-5; size: few; CDR3: CASAKSGWTEAFF; DNA: TGTGCTAGTGCAAAGTCAGGTTGGACTGAAGCTTTCTTT
D: TRBD2; J: TRBJ2-2; V: TRBV2; size: -; CDR3: CASRAGGTGELFF; DNA: TGTGCCAGCAGAGCGGGGGGGACCGGGGAGCTGTTTTTT
D: TRBD1; J: TRBJ1-3; V: TRBV4-2; size: -; CDR3: CASSQAPGQGNTIYF; DNA: TGTGCCAGCAGCCAAGCCCCGGGACAGGGAAACACCATATATTTT
D: -; J: TRBJ1-1; V: TRBV27; size: -; CDR3: CASSLAGGAGTEAFF; DNA: TGTGCCAGCAGTCTCGCGGGGGGGGCGGGCACTGAAGCTTTCTTT
D: -; J: TRBJ2-3; V: TRBV7-8; size: -; CDR3: CASSASPGQSDTQYF; DNA: TGTGCCAGCAGCGCCTCGCCAGGACAGTCAGATACGCAGTATTTT